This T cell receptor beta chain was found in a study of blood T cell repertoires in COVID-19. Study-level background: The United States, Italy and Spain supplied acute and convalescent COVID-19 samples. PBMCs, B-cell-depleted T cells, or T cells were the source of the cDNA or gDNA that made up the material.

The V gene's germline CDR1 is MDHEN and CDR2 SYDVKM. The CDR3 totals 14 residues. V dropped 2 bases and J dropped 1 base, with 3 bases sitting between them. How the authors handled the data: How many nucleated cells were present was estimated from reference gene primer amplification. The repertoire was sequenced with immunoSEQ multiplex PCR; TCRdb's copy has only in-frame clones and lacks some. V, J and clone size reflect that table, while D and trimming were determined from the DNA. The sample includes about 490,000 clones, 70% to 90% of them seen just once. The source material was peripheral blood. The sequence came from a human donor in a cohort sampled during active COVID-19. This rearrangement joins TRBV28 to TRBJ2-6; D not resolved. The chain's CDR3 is CASSLLSGANVLTF. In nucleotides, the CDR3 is TGTGCCAGCAGTTTACTTTCTGGGGCCAACGTCCTGACTTTC.